The present T cell receptor (beta chain) was sequenced within a study of T-cell memory formation after mild COVID-19. On the study more broadly: The two donors had largely donor-specific TCR clusters.

TCRdb re-called the 5' RACE reads through MiXCR, storing one row per CDR3 protein. The sample lists about 360,000 distinct CDR3 sequences; approximately 14% were seen once. The CDR3 sequence is 16 residues long. The V segment lost 4 bases and the J segment 4 bases; nucleotides outside the gene matches: 9. This receptor was obtained from a man aged 18 to 35 who had mild COVID-19 (a few samples of this study predate the infection). Cell type and time point are not known. The sample consisted of PBMCs or a T cell subset sorted from them (not recorded which). V gene TRBV12-3 or TRBV12-4 combines with J gene TRBJ1-5, with 8 bases aligning to TRBD1. CDR3 sequence: CASSSGTGLFNQPQHF. CDR3 bases: TGTGCCAGCAGTTCGGGGACAGGCTTATTTAATCAGCCCCAGCATTTT.